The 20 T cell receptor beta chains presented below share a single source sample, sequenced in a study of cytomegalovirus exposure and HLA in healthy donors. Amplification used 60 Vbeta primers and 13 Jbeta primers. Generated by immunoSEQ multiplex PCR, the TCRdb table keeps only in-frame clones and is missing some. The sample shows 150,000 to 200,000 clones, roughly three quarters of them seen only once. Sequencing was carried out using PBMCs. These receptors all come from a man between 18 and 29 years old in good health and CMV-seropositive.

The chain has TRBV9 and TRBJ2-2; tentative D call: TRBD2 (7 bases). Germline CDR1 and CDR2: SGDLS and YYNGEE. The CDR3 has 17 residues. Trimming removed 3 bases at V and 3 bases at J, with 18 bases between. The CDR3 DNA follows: TGTGCCAGCAGCGCGGGGGGAGGGGGACACTACACCGGGGAGCTGTTTTTT. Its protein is CASSAGGGGHYTGELFF. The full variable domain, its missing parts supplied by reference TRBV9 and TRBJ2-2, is DSGVTQTPKHLITATGQRVTLRCSPRSGDLSVYWYQQSLDQGLQFLIQYYNGEERAKGNILERFSAQQFPDLHSELNLSSLELGDSALYFCASSAGGGGHYTGELFFGEGSRLTVL.

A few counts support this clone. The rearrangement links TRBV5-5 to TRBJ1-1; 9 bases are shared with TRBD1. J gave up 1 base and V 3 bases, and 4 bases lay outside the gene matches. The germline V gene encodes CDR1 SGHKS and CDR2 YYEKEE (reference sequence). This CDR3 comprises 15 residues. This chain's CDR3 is CASSWGTGRNTEAFF. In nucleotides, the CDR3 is TGTGCCAGCAGCTGGGGGACAGGGAGGAACACTGAAGCTTTCTTT.

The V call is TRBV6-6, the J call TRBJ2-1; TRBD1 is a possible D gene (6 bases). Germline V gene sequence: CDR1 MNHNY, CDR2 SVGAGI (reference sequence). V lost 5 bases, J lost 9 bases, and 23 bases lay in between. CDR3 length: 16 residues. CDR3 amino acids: CASSMAGELGSTEQFF. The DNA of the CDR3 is TGTGCCAGCAGTATGGCAGGGGAGCTAGGGTCTACTGAGCAGTTCTTC.

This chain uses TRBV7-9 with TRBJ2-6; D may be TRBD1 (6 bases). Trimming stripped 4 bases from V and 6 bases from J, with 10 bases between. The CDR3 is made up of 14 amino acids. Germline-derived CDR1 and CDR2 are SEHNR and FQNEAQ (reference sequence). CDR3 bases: TGTGCCAGCAGCTACAGGGTTGAGGCCAACGTCCTGACTTTC. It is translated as CASSYRVEANVLTF.

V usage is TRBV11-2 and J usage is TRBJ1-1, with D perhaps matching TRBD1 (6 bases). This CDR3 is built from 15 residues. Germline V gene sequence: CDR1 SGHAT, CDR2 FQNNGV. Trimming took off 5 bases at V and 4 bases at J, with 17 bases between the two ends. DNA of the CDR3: TGTGCCAGCAGCCCCACCTCGGGGGGCTTCACTGAAGCTTTCTTT. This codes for CASSPTSGGFTEAFF.

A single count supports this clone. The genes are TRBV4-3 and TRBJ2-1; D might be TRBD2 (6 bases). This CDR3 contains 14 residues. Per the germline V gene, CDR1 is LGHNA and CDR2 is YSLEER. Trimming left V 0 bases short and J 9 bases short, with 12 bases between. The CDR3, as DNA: TGCGCCAGCAGCCAAGATTCCCGGGACTTTGAGCAGTTCTTC. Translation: CASSQDSRDFEQFF.

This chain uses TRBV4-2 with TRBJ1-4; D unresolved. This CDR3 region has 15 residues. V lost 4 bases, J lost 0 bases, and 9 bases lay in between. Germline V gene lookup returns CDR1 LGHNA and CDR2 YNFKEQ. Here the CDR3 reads CASSRGRSTNEKLFF. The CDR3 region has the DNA TGTGCCAGCAGCCGAGGGCGATCAACTAATGAAAAACTGTTTTTT.

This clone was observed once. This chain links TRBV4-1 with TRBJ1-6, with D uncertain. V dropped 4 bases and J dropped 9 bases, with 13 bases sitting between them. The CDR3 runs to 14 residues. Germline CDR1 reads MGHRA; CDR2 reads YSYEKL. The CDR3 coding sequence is TGCGCCAGCAGCCTAAGTGGGGAGGGTTCACCCCTCCACTTT. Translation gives CASSLSGEGSPLHF.

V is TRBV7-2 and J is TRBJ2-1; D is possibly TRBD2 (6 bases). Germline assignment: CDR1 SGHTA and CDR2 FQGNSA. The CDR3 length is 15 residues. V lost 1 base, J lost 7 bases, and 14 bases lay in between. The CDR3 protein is CASSLGLAVMNEQFF. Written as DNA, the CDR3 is TGTGCCAGCAGCTTAGGGTTAGCGGTGATGAATGAGCAGTTCTTC.

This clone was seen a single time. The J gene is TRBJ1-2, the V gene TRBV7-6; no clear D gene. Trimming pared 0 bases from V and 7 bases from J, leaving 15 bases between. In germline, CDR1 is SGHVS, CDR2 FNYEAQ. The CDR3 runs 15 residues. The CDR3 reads CASSLAPDRGGGYTF. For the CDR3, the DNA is TGTGCCAGCAGCTTAGCCCCCGACCGGGGAGGTGGCTACACCTTC.

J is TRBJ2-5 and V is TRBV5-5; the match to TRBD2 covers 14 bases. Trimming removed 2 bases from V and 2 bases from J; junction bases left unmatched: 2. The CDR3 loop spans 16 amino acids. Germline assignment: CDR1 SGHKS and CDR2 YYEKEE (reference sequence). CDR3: CASSLGLAGGQETQYF. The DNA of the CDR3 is TGTGCCAGCAGCTTAGGACTAGCGGGGGGTCAAGAGACCCAGTACTTC.

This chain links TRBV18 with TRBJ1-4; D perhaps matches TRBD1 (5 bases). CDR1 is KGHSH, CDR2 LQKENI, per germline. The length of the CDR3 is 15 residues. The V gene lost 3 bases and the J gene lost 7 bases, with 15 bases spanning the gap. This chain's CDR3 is CASSPGPSEGEKLFF. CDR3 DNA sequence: TGTGCCAGCTCACCGGGGCCCAGTGAAGGTGAAAAACTGTTTTTT.

As DNA, the CDR3 is TGTGCCATCAGCGCTCGAGACAGGGGTTTCACTGAAGCTTTCTTT. This translates into CAISARDRGFTEAFF. This chain connects TRBV10-3 to TRBJ1-1; 8 bases fit TRBD1. Losses at the gene ends were 6 bases for V and 4 bases for J; bases not matched to a gene: 10. Germline V gene sequence: CDR1 ENHRY, CDR2 SYGVKD. The CDR3 consists of 15 residues.

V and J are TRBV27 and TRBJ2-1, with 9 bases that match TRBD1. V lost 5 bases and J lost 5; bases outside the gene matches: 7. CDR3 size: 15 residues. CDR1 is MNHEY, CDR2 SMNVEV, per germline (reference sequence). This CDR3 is CASSLDRGSNNEQFF. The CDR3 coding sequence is TGTGCCAGCAGTCTCGACAGGGGGTCAAACAATGAGCAGTTCTTC.

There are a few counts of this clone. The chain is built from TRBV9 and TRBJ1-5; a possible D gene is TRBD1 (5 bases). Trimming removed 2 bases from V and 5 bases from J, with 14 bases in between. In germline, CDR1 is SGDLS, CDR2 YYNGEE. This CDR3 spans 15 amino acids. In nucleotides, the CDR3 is TGTGCCAGCAGCGTCAGCGGGACTCTGTATCAGCCCCAGCATTTT. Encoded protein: CASSVSGTLYQPQHF. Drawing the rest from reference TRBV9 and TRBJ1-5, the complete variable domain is DSGVTQTPKHLITATGQRVTLRCSPRSGDLSVYWYQQSLDQGLQFLIQYYNGEERAKGNILERFSAQQFPDLHSELNLSSLELGDSALYFCASSVSGTLYQPQHFGDGTRLSIL.

The CDR3 DNA sequence: TGTGCCAGCAGCTTAGCTTCCTCCACAGGGCAGCCCCAGCATTTT. Translation: CASSLASSTGQPQHF. V usage is TRBV7-2 and J usage is TRBJ1-5; possibly TRBD1 for D (6 bases). Trimming pared 0 bases from V and 7 bases from J, leaving 13 bases between. From germline, CDR1 is SGHTA and CDR2 FQGNSA. This CDR3 comprises 15 residues.

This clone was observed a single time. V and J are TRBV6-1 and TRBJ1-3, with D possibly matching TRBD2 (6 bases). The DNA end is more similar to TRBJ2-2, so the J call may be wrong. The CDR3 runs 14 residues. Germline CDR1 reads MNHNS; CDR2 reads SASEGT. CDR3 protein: CASSGGRGTGELFF. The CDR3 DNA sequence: TGTGCCAGCAGCGGGGGTAGGGGCACCGGGGAGCTGTTTTTT.

CDR3 coding DNA: TGTGCCAGCAACCCCAGCGAGGGATGGAGGAACACTGAAGCTTTCTTT. This gives the protein CASNPSEGWRNTEAFF. This chain connects TRBV5-8 to TRBJ1-1, with D unclear. Trimming stripped 6 bases from V and 1 base from J, with 19 bases between. CDR3 size: 16 residues. Germline CDR1 SGHTS, CDR2 YDEGEE.

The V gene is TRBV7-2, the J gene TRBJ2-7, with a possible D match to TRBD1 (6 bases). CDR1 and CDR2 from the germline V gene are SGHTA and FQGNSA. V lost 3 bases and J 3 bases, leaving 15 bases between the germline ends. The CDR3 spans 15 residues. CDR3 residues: CASSLGAVTGYEQYF. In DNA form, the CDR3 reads TGTGCCAGCAGCTTGGGGGCCGTTACAGGCTACGAGCAGTACTTC.

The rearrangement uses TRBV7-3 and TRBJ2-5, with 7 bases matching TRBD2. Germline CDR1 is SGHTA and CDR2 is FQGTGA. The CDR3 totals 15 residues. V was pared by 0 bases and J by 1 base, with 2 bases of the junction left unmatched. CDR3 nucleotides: TGTGCCAGCAGCTTAACTGGGGGGGGCCAAGAGACCCAGTACTTC. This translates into CASSLTGGGQETQYF.